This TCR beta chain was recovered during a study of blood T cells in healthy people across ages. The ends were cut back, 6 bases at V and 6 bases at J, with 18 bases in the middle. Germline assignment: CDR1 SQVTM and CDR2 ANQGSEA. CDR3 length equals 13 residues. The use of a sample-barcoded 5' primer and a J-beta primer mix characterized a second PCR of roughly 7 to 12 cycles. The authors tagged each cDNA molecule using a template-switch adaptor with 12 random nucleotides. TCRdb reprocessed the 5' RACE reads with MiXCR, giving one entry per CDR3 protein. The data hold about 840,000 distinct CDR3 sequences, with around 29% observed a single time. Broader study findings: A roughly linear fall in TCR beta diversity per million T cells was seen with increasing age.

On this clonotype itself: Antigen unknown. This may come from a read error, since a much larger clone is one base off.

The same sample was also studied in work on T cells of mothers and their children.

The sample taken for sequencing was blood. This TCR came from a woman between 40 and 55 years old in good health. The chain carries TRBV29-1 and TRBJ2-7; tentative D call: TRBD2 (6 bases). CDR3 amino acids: CSVGPIEGGEQYF. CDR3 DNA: TGCAGCGTCGGTCCTATTGAGGGAGGCGAGCAGTACTTC.